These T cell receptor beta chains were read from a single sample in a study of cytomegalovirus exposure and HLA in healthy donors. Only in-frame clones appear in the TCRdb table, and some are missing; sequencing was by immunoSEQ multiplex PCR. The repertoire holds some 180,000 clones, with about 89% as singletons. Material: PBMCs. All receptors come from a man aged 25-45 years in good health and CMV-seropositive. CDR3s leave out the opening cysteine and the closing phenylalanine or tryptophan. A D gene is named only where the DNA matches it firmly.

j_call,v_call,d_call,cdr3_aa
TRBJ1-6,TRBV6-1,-,ASTKAPYNSPLH
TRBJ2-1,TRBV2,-,ASLNGYNEQF
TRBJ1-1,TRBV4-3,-,ASSQVGGRSNTEAF
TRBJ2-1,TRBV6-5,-,ASSYGPGHGHAEQF
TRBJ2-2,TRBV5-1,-,ASSLEWGNTGELF
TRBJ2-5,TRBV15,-,ATSRDRTAETQY
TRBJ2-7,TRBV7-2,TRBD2,ASSRPLGGRHYEQY
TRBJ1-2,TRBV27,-,ASSLRESPWEYGYT
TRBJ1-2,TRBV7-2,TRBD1,ASSYEDRVNLGYT
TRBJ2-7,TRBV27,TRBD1,ASSLIGTESPYEQY
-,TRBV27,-,ASSLGATSYEQY
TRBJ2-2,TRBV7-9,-,ASSPRDPPNTGELF
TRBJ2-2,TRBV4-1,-,ASSQPFPGELF
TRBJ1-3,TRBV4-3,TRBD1,ASSQDSGGWTGNTIY
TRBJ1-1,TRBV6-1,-,ASSARTGFTEAF
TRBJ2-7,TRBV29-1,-,SVGEGNFHEQY